The 8 T cell receptor beta chains below come from one sample, sequenced in a study of blood T cell repertoires in COVID-19. Generated by immunoSEQ multiplex PCR, the TCRdb table keeps only in-frame clones and is missing some. The data hold about 410,000 clones, with over 75% observed a single time. Sequenced sample: peripheral blood. These receptors were taken from a woman between 35 and 50 years old with COVID-19, enrolled during active disease.

This clone was seen only once. The chain combines TRBV2 with TRBJ2-7; possibly TRBD2 for D (5 bases). The germline CDR1 and CDR2 sequences are SNHLY and FYNNEI. The length of the CDR3 is 14 residues. Trimming shortened V by 6 bases and J by 0 bases, and 12 bases separated the two germline ends. The CDR3 DNA is TGTGCCAGCAGCTCGACGGGAAGCTCCTACGAGCAGTACTTC. This encodes CASSSTGSSYEQYF.

This chain connects TRBV10-3 to TRBJ2-1, with 9 bases identical to TRBD2. There are 15 residues in the CDR3. Germline CDR1 is ENHRY and CDR2 is SYGVKD. J lost 0 bases, V lost 7 bases, and 4 bases had no gene match. Written as DNA, the CDR3 is TGTGCCATCAAGACTAGCGGCGGCTCCTACAATGAGCAGTTCTTC. As protein: CAIKTSGGSYNEQFF.

The CDR3 DNA reads TGTGCCAGCAGTGTCGGCACAGATACGCAGTATTTT. This sequence encodes CASSVGTDTQYF. V is TRBV6-2 or TRBV6-3 and J is TRBJ2-3; no reliable D call. Germline V lookup: CDR1 MNHEY, CDR2 SVGEGT. Trimming removed 5 bases from V and 1 base from J, with 4 bases in between. This CDR3 has 12 amino acids.

This clone was recorded once. CDR3 amino acids: CAWSVDGQGDQPQHF. As DNA, the CDR3 is TGTGCCTGGAGTGTAGACGGACAGGGGGATCAGCCCCAGCATTTT. V is TRBV30 and J is TRBJ1-5; 10 positions agree with TRBD1. The V and J ends lost 0 bases and 5 bases, in that order; junction bases with no gene match: 4. There are 15 residues in the CDR3. Germline loops: CDR1 GTSNPN, CDR2 SVGIG (reference sequence).

This chain uses TRBV28 with TRBJ1-2, with 10 bases aligning to TRBD1. V trimming: 5 bases; J trimming: 7 bases; junction bases outside the gene matches: 1. The CDR3 loop spans 12 amino acids. CDR1 and CDR2 (germline): MDHEN, SYDVKM. The CDR3 region is CASSDRGLGYTF. The CDR3 DNA sequence: TGTGCCAGCAGTGACAGGGGGCTTGGCTACACCTTC.

The genes are TRBV2 and TRBJ1-6; 8 nucleotides align to TRBD1. This CDR3 contains 16 residues. In germline, CDR1 is SNHLY, CDR2 FYNNEI. J lost 3 bases, V lost 5 bases, and 6 bases had no gene match. CDR3: CASSTQGANYNSPLHF. Written as DNA, the CDR3 is TGTGCCAGCAGTACTCAGGGGGCAAACTATAATTCACCCCTCCACTTT.

V gene TRBV18 combines with J gene TRBJ1-2; TRBD1 is a possible D gene (6 bases). The CDR3 totals 15 residues. Germline loops: CDR1 KGHSH, CDR2 LQKENI. Trimming shortened V by 3 bases and J by 0 bases, and 11 bases separated the two germline ends. This chain's CDR3 is CASSPQGSPNYGYTF. In nucleotides, the CDR3 is TGTGCCAGCTCACCTCAGGGGAGCCCTAACTATGGCTACACCTTC.

The chain links TRBV28 to TRBJ2-3, with TRBD2 as a possible D gene (5 bases). The CDR3 has 11 residues. CDR1 MDHEN and CDR2 SYDVKM come from the germline V gene. Trimming stripped 5 bases from V and 8 bases from J, with 8 bases between. The CDR3 here is CASSPAATQYF. In DNA form, the CDR3 reads TGTGCCAGCAGTCCAGCGGCTACGCAGTATTTT.